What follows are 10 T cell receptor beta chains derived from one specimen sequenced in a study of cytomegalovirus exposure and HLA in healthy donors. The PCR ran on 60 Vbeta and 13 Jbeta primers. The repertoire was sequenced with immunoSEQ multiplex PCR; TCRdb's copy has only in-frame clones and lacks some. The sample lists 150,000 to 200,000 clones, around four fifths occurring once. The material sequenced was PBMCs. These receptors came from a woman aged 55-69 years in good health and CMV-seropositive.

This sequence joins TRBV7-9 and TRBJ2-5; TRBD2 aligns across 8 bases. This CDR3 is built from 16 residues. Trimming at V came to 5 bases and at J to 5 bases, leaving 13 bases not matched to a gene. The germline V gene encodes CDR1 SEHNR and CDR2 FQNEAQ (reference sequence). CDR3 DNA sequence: TGTGCCAGCAGCCCGTACCCAACGGGGGGGTCGGAGACCCAGTACTTC. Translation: CASSPYPTGGSETQYF.

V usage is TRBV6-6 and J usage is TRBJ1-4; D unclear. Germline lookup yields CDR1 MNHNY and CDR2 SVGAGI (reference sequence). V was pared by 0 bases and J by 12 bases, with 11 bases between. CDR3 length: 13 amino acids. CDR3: CASSYSYGDQLFF. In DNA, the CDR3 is TGTGCCAGCAGTTACTCTTACGGAGACCAACTGTTTTTT.

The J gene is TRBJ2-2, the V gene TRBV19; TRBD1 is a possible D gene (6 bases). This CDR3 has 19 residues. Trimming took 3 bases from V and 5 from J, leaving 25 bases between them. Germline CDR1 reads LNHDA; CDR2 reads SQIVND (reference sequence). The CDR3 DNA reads TGTGCCAGTAGTATTGGCCTACAGGGCCCCCAAGTGGGAACCGGGGAGCTGTTTTTT. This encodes CASSIGLQGPQVGTGELFF.

The chain's CDR3 is CASSEYTGRRQYF. CDR3 in DNA: TGTGCCAGCAGTGAATATACGGGAAGGAGGCAGTACTTC. V usage is TRBV2 and J usage is TRBJ2-4; a possible D gene is TRBD2 (5 bases). Per germline, CDR1 SNHLY and CDR2 FYNNEI. Trimming removed 2 bases from V and 13 bases from J, with 15 bases in between. This CDR3 has 13 residues.

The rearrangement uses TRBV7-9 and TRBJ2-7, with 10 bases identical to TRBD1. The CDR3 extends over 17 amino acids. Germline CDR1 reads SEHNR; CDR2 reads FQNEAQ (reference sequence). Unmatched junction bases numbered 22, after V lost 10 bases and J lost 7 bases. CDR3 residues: CATAKPGQGKANSEQYF. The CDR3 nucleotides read TGTGCCACCGCAAAACCGGGACAGGGGAAGGCAAATTCTGAGCAGTACTTC.

CDR3: CSAFLLGQGFEKLFF. CDR3 bases: TGCAGCGCCTTTCTCTTGGGACAGGGGTTTGAAAAACTGTTTTTT. The chain has TRBV29-1 and TRBJ1-4; TRBD1 matches at 10 bases. CDR3 size: 15 residues. With 7 bases clipped from V and 7 bases from J, the junction kept 12 bases outside the gene matches. Germline V lookup: CDR1 SQVTM, CDR2 ANQGSEA.

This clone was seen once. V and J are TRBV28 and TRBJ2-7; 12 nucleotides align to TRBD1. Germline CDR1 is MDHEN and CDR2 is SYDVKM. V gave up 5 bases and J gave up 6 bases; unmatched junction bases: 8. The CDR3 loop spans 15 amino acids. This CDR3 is CASSPTGTGGTEQYF. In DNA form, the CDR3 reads TGTGCCAGCAGTCCAACCGGGACAGGGGGCACCGAGCAGTACTTC.

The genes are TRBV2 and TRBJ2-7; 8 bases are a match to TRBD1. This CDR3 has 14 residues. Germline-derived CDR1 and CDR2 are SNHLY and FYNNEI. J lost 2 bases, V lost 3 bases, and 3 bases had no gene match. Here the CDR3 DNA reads TGTGCCAGCAGTGACGACAGGGGCACCTACGAGCAGTACTTC. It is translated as CASSDDRGTYEQYF.

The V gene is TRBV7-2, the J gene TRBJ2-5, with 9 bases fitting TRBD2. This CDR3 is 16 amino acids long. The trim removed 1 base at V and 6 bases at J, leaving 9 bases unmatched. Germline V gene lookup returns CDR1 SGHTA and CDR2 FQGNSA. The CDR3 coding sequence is TGTGCCAGCAGCTTAGAGGGCGGGGGGGCCAAAAAGACCCAGTACTTC. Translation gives CASSLEGGGAKKTQYF.

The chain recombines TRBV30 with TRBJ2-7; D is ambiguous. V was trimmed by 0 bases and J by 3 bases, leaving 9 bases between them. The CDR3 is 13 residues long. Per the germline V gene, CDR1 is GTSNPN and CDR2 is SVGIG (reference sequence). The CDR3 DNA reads TGTGCCTGGAGTGTATCCCGAGACTACGAGCAGTACTTC. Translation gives CAWSVSRDYEQYF.